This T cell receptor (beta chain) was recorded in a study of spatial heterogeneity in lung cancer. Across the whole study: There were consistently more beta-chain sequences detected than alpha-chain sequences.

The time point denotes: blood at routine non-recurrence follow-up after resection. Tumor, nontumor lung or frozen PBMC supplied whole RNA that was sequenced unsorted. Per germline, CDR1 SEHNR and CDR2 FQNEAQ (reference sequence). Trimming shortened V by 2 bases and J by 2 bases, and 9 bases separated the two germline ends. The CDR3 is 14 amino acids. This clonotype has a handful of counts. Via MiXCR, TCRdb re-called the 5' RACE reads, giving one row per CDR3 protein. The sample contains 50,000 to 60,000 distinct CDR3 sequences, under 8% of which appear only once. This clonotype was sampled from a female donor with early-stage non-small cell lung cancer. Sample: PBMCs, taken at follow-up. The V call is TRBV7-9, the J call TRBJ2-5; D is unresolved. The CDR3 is CASSLLQVQETQYF. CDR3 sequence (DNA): TGTGCCAGCAGCTTATTGCAGGTACAAGAGACCCAGTACTTC.